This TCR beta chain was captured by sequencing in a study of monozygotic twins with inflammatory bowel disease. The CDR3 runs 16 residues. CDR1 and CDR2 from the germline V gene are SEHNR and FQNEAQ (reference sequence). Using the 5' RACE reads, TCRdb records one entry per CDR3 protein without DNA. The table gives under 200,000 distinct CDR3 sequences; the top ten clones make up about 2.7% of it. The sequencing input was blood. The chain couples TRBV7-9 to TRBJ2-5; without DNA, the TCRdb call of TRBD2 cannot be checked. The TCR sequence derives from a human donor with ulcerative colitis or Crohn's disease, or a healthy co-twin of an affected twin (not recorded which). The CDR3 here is CASSHTSGRHQETQYF. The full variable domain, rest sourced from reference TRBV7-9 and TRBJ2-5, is DTGVSQNPRHKITKRGQNVTFRCDPISEHNRLYWYRQTLGQGPEFLTYFQNEAQLEKSRLLSDRFSAERPKGSFSTLEIQRTEQGDSAMYLCASSHTSGRHQETQYFGPGTRLLVL.